The clone carrying this T cell receptor (beta chain) appeared many times. Its antigen is still unknown. Four subsets defined by CD45RA and CD27 were sorted after CD3, CD4, CD8 and live/dead staining. These data belong to a study of naive and memory T cell subsets. The study, taken as a whole, reports: Diversity fell and Gini index rose from naive through CM, EM, EMRA.

Both TRBC1 and TRBC2 were covered by a beta constant-region primer of two equimolar oligonucleotides. Each CDR3 protein gets one entry after TCRdb re-called the UMI-ligation and nested PCR reads with MiXCR. The sample holds 70,000 to 95,000 distinct CDR3 sequences; 7% are singletons and the top ten take roughly 1.6%. V was trimmed by 5 bases and J by 2 bases, leaving 11 bases between them. CDR3 size: 14 residues. Germline V lookup: CDR1 MNHEY, CDR2 SVGEGT. The chain combines TRBV6-2 or TRBV6-3 with TRBJ2-3, with a weak D call TRBD1 (6 bases). The specimen was central memory CD4+ T cells from blood. This TCR was sampled from a human donor in good health. For the CDR3, the DNA is TGTGCCAGCAGTGACAGGATGGACACAGATACGCAGTATTTT. It codes for CASSDRMDTDTQYF.